This TCR beta chain is from a study of CD8 T cells in Susac syndrome. General study results and limits: The study conceded that its TCR sequencing and HLA analysis involved relatively few individuals.

CD8+ and CD4+ T cells taken from blood had their TCR beta sequenced. The multiple sclerosis control group comprised treatment-naive patients with stable or active relapsing-remitting disease. A quantity of about 0.5 to 1 ug RNA underwent reverse transcription using random hexamers. A multiplex approach, immunoSEQ multiplex PCR, amplified TCR beta CDR3 across 54 Vbeta and 13 Jbeta. MiXCR was run by TCRdb on the immunoSEQ multiplex PCR reads, yielding one entry per CDR3 protein. The table lists approximately 220,000 distinct CDR3 sequences, 90% to 95% of them singletons, with around 0.15% in the top ten. V was shortened by 3 bases and J by 0 bases, with 3 bases between the two germline ends. The CDR3 totals 14 residues. The germline V gene encodes CDR1 MDHEN and CDR2 SYDVKM. Points on this clonotype: Antigen unknown.

The chain employs TRBV28 and TRBJ1-6; the D is unclear. The clonotype comes from a human donor with multiple sclerosis. Sequencing input: CD8+ T cells from PBMCs. The DNA for the CDR3 is TGTGCCAGCAGTTTGGGCTCCTATAATTCACCCCTCCACTTT. It encodes CASSLGSYNSPLHF.